A few counts support the clone carrying this T cell receptor beta chain. Its antigen remains unidentified. The template used for profiling TCR beta VDJ and CDR3 was genomic DNA. TCRdb passed the reads through MiXCR, listing each CDR3 protein once. The table shows about 130,000 distinct CDR3 sequences, with approximately 41% occurring only once. The CDR3 has 15 amino acids. CDR1 and CDR2 (germline): LGHDT, YNNKEL (reference sequence). Deletions cut 4 bases from V and 0 bases from J, with 12 bases between. The record originates from a study of CD8+CD57+ T cells in acquired aplastic anemia. Study context: CD4+ cell libraries from healthy donors averaged roughly 10 million reads.

The study, taken as a whole, reports: Patients had around 30 CD8+ CDR3 sequences in common with controls (the shared set). CD8+ Simpson's diversity in patients was not significantly different from that in controls.

The V call is TRBV3-1, the J call TRBJ1-1; a weak D match, TRBD1 (6 bases). Specimen: sorted CD4+, CD8+, or CD8+CD57+ T cells (not recorded which) from PBMCs. The TCR was taken from a human donor in good health, serving as a control. CDR3 residues: CASSPRDIMNTEAFF. CDR3 DNA: TGTGCCAGCAGCCCCCGGGACATAATGAACACTGAAGCTTTCTTT.